The source of this TCR beta chain is a study of T cell repertoires in ileal Crohn's disease. Turning to the study itself: 35% were active smokers at surgery; median disease duration was approximately 8.5 years.

On this clone: Its antigen is not known.

Germline loops: CDR1 SGHRS, CDR2 YFSETQ. Trimming at V came to 0 bases and at J to 7 bases, leaving 4 bases not matched to a gene. This CDR3 is built from 15 residues. Study findings and constraints: Sorted CD8 T cells held more high-frequency clones than CD4.

The time point: neoterminal ileum biopsy at postoperative endoscopy, about 6 months after surgery. Each sample's TCRB immunosequencing used around 0.5 micrograms of biopsy DNA. The assay was immunoSEQ multiplex PCR, and TCRdb's table has in-frame clones only and misses some. The sample shows about 62,000 clones, 85% to 90% of them seen only once. The TCR originated in an adult with Crohn's disease. Sequencing used ileal tissue. The chain has TRBV5-1 and TRBJ2-1; 10 nucleotides agree with TRBD2. CDR3 amino acids: CASSLVAGGRNEQFF. The CDR3 DNA reads TGCGCCAGCAGCTTGGTAGCGGGGGGCCGGAATGAGCAGTTCTTC.